The clone carrying this T cell receptor (beta chain) showed up many times. Antigen unknown. The length of the CDR3 is 14 residues. Germline lookup yields CDR1 SGHKS and CDR2 YYEKEE (reference sequence). V lost 4 bases and J lost 7, with 12 bases in between. This entry belongs to a study of blood T cells in healthy people across ages. A sample-barcoded 5' primer and a J-beta primer mix were used in a second PCR of about 6 to 12 cycles. Unique molecular identifiers of 12 random nucleotides labeled each cDNA. Any given sample supplied a minimum of 3 million CDR3-containing paired-end reads. TCRdb called the 5' RACE reads again in MiXCR, with one record for every CDR3 protein. The profile shows some 710,000 distinct CDR3 sequences, approximately 22% of them singletons. Study results and limitations: Higher diversity, along with more naive CD4+ cells, distinguished long-lived donors from aged donors.

Extraction yielded at least 6 micrograms of total RNA per sample. The sample comprised blood. The sequence was collected from a man aged 65-85 years in good health. The J gene is TRBJ1-6, the V gene TRBV5-5; D is possibly TRBD1 (5 bases). This CDR3 is CASSREGHNSPLHF. CDR3 bases: TGTGCCAGCAGCAGAGAAGGACACAATTCACCCCTCCACTTT.